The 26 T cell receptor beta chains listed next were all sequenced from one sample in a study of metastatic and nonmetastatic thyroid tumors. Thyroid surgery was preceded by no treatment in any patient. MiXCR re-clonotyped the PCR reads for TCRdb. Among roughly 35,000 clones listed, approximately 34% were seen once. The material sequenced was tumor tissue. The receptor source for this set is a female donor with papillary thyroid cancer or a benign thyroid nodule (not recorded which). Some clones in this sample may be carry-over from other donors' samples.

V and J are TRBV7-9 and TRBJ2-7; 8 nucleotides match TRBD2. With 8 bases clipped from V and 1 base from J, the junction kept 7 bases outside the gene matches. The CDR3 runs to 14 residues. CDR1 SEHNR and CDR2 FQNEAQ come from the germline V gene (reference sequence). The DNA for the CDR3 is TGTGCCAGCGTGGGAGCGGGAGAATCCTACGAGCAGTACTTC. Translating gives CASVGAGESYEQYF.

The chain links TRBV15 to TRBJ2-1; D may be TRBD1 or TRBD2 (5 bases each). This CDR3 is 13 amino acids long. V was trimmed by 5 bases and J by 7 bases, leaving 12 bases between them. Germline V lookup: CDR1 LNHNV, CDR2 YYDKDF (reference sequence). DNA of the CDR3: TGTGCCACCAGCGTAGGGACCCGGAATGAGCAGTTCTTC. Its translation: CATSVGTRNEQFF.

The CDR3 DNA reads as TGTGCCAGTAGTACCTCCGCAACCGGGACAGGAGGTTTGGCCCTCCACTTT. Its protein product is CASSTSATGTGGLALHF. The chain uses TRBV19 and TRBJ1-6; 8 bases map to TRBD1. With 4 bases clipped from V and 14 bases from J, the junction kept 19 bases outside the gene matches. CDR3 length: 17 amino acids. Germline V gene sequence: CDR1 LNHDA, CDR2 SQIVND (reference sequence).

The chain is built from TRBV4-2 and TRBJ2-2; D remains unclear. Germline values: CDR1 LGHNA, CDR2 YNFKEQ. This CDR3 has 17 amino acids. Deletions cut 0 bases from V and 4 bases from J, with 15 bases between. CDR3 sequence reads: CASSQELVRRLTGELFF. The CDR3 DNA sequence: TGTGCCAGCAGCCAAGAACTCGTCAGGAGACTCACCGGGGAGCTGTTTTTT.

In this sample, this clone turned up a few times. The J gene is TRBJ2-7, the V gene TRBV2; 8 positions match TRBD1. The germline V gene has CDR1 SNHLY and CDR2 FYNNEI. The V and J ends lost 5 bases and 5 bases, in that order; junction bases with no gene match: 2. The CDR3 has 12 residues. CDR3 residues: CASSSGQDEQYF. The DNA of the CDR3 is TGTGCCAGCAGTTCGGGACAGGACGAGCAGTACTTC.

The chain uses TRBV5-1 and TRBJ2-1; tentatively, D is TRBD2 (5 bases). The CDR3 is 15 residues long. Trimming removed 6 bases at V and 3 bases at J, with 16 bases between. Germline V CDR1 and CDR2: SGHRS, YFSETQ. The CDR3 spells CASNPGGGDYNEQFF. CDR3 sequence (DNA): TGCGCCAGCAATCCCGGTGGAGGAGACTACAATGAGCAGTTCTTC.

The CDR3: CASSDGAGGPTGELFF. The CDR3 nucleotides are TGTGCCAGCAGTGACGGGGCGGGAGGACCCACCGGGGAGCTGTTTTTT. The chain recombines TRBV6-4 with TRBJ2-2; TRBD2 aligns across 8 bases. The CDR3 runs 16 residues. From germline, CDR1 is MRHNA and CDR2 SNTAGT. V lost 2 bases to trimming and J lost 4 bases; unmatched junction nucleotides: 6.

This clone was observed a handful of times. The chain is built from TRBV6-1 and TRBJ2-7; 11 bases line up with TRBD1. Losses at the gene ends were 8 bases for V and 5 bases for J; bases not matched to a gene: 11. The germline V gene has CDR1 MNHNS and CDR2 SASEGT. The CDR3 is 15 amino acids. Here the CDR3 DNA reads TGTGCCAGCGTCCCGGCCCGGACAGGGGGCCACGAGCAGTACTTC. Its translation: CASVPARTGGHEQYF.

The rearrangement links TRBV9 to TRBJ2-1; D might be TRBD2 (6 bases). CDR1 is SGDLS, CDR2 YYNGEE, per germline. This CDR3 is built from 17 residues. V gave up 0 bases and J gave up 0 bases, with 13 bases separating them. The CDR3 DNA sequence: TGTGCCAGCAGCGTAGAAGGGCGGGACCCCTCCTACAATGAGCAGTTCTTC. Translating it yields CASSVEGRDPSYNEQFF.

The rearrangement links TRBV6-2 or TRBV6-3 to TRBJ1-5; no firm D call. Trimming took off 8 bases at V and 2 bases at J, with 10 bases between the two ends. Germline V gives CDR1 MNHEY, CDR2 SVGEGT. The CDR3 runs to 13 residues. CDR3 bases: TGTGCCAGCTCCTGGACGGGCAATCAGCCCCAGCATTTT. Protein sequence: CASSWTGNQPQHF.

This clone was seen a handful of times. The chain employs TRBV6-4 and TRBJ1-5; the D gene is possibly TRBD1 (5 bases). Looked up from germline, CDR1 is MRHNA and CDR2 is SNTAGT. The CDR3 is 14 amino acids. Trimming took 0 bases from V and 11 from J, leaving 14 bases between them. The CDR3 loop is CASSDSGTFFAQHF. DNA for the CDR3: TGTGCCAGCAGTGACTCGGGGACCTTTTTCGCCCAGCATTTT.

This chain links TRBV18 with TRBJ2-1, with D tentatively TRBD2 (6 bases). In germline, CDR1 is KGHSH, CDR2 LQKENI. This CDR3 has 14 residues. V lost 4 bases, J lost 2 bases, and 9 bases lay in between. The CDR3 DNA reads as TGTGCCAGCTCACGCGGAGGGACCTACAATGAGCAGTTCTTC. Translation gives CASSRGGTYNEQFF.

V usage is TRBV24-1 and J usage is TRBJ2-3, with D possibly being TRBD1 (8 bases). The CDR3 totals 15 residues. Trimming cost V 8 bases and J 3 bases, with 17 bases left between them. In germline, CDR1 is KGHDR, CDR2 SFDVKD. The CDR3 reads CATNQGAGETDTQYF. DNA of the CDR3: TGTGCCACCAACCAGGGGGCGGGAGAGACAGATACGCAGTATTTT.

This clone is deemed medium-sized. The CDR3 sequence is CASSHPRNGYNEQFF. The CDR3 coding sequence is TGTGCCAGCAGCCACCCAAGGAACGGTTACAATGAGCAGTTCTTC. V usage is TRBV7-9 and J usage is TRBJ2-1; D is uncertain. Germline values: CDR1 SEHNR, CDR2 FQNEAQ (reference sequence). Trimming pared 5 bases from V and 4 bases from J, leaving 15 bases between. This CDR3 region has 15 residues.

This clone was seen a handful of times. CDR3: CASSRTAFNQPQHF. The CDR3 nucleotides read TGTGCCAGCAGCCGGACAGCGTTCAATCAGCCCCAGCATTTT. The J gene is TRBJ1-5, the V gene TRBV6-1; D possibly corresponds to TRBD1 (6 bases). CDR3 length: 14 residues. V was cut by 6 bases and J by 3 bases, with 12 bases left in between. The germline V gene has CDR1 MNHNS and CDR2 SASEGT.

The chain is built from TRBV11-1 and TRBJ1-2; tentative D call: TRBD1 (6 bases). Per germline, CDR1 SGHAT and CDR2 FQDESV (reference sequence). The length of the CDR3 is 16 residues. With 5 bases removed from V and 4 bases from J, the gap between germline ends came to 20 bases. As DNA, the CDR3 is TGTGCCAGCAGCCTGGACCGGGACATCACACCCTATGGCTACACCTTC. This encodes CASSLDRDITPYGYTF. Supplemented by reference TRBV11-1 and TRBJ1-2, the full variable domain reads EAEVAQSPRYKITEKSQAVAFWCDPISGHATLYWYRQILGQGPELLVQFQDESVVDDSQLPKDRFSAERLKGVDSTLKIQPAELGDSAMYLCASSLDRDITPYGYTFGSGTRLTVV.

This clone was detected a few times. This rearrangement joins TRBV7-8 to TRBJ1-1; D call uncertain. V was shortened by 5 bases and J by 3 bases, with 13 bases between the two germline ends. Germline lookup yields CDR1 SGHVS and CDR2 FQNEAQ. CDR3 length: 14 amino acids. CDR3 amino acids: CASSAAVPDTEAFF. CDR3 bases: TGTGCCAGCAGCGCGGCCGTCCCAGACACTGAAGCTTTCTTT. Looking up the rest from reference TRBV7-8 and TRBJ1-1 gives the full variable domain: GAGVSQSPRYKVAKRGQDVALRCDPISGHVSLFWYQQALGQGPEFLTYFQNEAQLDKSGLPSDRFFAERPEGSVSTLKIQRTQQEDSAVYLCASSAAVPDTEAFFGQGTRLTVV.

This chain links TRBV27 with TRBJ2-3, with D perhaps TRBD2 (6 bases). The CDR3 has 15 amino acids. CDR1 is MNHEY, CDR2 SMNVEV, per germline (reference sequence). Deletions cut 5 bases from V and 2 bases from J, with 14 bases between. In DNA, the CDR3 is TGTGCCAGCAGTCCACCCGGGACTCTCACAGATACGCAGTATTTT. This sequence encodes CASSPPGTLTDTQYF.

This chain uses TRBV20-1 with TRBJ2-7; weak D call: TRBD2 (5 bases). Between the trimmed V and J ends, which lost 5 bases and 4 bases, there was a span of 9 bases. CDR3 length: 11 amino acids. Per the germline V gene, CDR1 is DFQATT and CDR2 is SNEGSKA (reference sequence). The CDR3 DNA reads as TGCAGTGCTCGGAGACTATACGAGCAGTACTTC. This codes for CSARRLYEQYF.

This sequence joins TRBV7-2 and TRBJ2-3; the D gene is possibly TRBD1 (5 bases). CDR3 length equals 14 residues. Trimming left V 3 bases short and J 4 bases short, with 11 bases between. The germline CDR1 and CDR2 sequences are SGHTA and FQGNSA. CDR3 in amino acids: CASSLGSQADTQYF. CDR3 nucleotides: TGTGCCAGCAGCTTGGGGTCACAGGCAGATACGCAGTATTTT.

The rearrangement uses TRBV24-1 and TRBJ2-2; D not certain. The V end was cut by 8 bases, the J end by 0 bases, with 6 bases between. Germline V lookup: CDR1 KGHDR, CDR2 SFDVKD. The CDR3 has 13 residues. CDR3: CATTSPNTGELFF. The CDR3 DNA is TGTGCCACCACCAGTCCGAACACCGGGGAGCTGTTTTTT.

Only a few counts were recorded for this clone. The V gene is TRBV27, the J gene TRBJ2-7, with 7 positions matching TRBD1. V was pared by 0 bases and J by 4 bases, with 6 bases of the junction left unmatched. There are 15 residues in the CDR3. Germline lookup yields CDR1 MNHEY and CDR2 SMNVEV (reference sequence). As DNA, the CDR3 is TGTGCCAGCAGTTTATCTTCCGGGACAGCATACGAGCAGTACTTC. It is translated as CASSLSSGTAYEQYF.

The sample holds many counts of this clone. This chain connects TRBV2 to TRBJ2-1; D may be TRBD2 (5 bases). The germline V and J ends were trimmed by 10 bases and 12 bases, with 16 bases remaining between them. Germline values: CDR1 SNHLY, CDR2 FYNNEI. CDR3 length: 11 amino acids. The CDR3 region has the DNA TGTGCCACCTCGGGCGGGTCTGGGCAGTTCTTC. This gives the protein CATSGGSGQFF.

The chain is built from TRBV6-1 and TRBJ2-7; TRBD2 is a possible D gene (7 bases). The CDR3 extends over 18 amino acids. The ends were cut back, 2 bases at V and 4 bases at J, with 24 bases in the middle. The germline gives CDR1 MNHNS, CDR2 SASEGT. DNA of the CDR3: TGTGCCAGCAGTGAAAGGGGGGCGCGGGGGACCAACAGATACGAGCAGTACTTC. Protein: CASSERGARGTNRYEQYF.

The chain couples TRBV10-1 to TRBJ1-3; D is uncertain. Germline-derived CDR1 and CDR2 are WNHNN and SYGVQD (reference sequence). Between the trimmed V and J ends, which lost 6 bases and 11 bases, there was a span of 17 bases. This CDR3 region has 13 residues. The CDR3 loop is CASSENPQVAIYF. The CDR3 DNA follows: TGCGCCAGCAGCGAAAATCCCCAAGTTGCCATATATTTT.

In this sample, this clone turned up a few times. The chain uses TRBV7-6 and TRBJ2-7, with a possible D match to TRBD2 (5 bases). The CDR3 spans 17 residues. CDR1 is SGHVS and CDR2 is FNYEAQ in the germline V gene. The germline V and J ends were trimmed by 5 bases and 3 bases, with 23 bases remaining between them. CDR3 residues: CASSPNTSPGLGYEQYF. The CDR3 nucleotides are TGTGCCAGCAGCCCAAACACTAGTCCCGGACTGGGCTACGAGCAGTACTTC.